What follows describes a single T cell receptor beta chain. No antigen is known for it. The ends were cut back, 0 bases at V and 4 bases at J, with 19 bases in the middle. CDR1 DFQATT and CDR2 SNEGSKA come from the germline V gene (reference sequence). The CDR3 is 16 amino acids. Through a sample-barcoded 5' primer and a J-beta primer mix, a second PCR was run for about 6 to 12 cycles. Each cDNA molecule, via a template-switch adaptor with 12 random nucleotides, was tagged. MiXCR, applied by TCRdb to the 5' RACE reads, yields one record per CDR3 protein. The sample lists about 680,000 distinct CDR3 sequences, around 45% occurring once. This sample is part of a study of blood T cells in healthy people across ages. Findings of the study overall: Comparison with aged donors showed that long-lived donors had more naive CD4+ cells and higher diversity. Without sorted subsets, naive and antigen-experienced compartments could not be conclusively compared.

This clonotype was sampled from a woman aged 60-70 years in good health. V gene TRBV20-1 combines with J gene TRBJ2-7, with unresolved D. Source material: blood. The CDR3 sequence: CSARDPQRPTLYEQYF. The CDR3 DNA reads as TGCAGTGCTAGAGATCCCCAACGGCCGACCCTGTACGAGCAGTACTTC.